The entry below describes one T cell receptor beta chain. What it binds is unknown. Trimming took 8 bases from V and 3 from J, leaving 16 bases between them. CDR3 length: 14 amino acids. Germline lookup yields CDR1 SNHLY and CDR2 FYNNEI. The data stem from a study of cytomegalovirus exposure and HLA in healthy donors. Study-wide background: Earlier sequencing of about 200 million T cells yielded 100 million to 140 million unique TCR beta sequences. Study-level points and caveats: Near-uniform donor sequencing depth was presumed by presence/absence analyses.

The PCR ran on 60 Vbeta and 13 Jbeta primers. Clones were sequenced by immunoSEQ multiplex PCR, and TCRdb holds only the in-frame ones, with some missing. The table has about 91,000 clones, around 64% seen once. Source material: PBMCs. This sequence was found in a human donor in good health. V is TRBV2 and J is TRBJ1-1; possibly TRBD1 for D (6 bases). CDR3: CASGREGGHTEAFF. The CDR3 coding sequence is TGTGCCAGCGGACGCGAGGGGGGGCACACTGAAGCTTTCTTT.